This T cell receptor beta chain came from a study of blood T cell repertoires in COVID-19. Study-level information: Nucleic acid was either cDNA or gDNA, and it came from T cells, B-cell-depleted T cells, or PBMCs.

Clones were sequenced by immunoSEQ multiplex PCR, and TCRdb holds only the in-frame ones, with some missing. In the table there are approximately 100,000 clones, roughly nine tenths of which are singletons. Looked up from germline, CDR1 is SGHRS and CDR2 is YFSETQ. This CDR3 is 16 amino acids long. The ends were cut back, 0 bases at V and 5 bases at J, with 12 bases in the middle. Sequencing input: peripheral blood. This chain uses TRBV5-1 with TRBJ1-6; perhaps TRBD1 as D (6 bases). The receptor was derived from a man between 45 and 60 years old with acute or convalescent COVID-19. The CDR3 DNA sequence: TGCGCCAGCAGCTTGGGCGGGGGGGGCCATAATTCACCCCTCCACTTT. This encodes CASSLGGGGHNSPLHF.